This T cell receptor beta chain was recorded in a study of cytomegalovirus exposure and HLA in healthy donors (dated by TCRdb to the late 2010s). Background on the whole study: According to an earlier analysis of around 600 of the donors, 150 million to 200 million T cells yielded 120 million or so unique TCR beta sequences and about 300 Gb of sequence data. Approximately 330 gigabases of sequencing data and approximately 91 million unique TCR sequences made up an early release that covered fewer than 650 HLA-typed donors. Of the roughly 400 genotyped donors, about 80% fell in the genetic ancestry cluster associated with self-reported Caucasian donors. The study was designed to test whether signatures of past pathogen exposure could be identified by cataloging public T cell receptors. Using immunosequencing, the study profiled T cell repertoires from 666 subjects and related those repertoires to cytomegalovirus serostatus. In addition to the first cohort of around 670 subjects, a separate validation cohort of about 120 different subjects was used. To predict cytomegalovirus infection status, the study brought together high-throughput TCR immunosequencing, statistical association of individual TCRs with disease status, and machine learning. A later analysis re-analyzed previously published TCR beta repertoires from approximately 700 donors and added high-resolution HLA genotyping to study TCR occurrence patterns. In the later analysis, no new phenotypic data were used to find candidate immune exposures; instead, reliance was placed on TCR beta sequences and their occurrence across donors. An earlier analysis of 587 of the donors used high-throughput TCR beta sequencing to judge whether each TCR beta V gene segment behaved as functional or pseudogenic. Donor age, sex, ethnicity and CMV serostatus were compiled alongside the repertoire data. A later genetic analysis took genome-wide SNP genotypes for about three fifths of the 666 donors and used that subset as a discovery cohort. All discovery cohort repertoires had been generated using a single sequencing platform. Both class I and class II loci were covered by HLA typing, at four-digit resolution. Typing coverage differed by locus: A, B, C, DRB1 and DQB1 were typed in about 620-630 donors, DQA1 in approximately 520, DPA1 in some 600, and DPB1 in roughly 470. About five DR-DQ haplotypes were handled as single units for association and clustering, since linkage in the cohort was strong. Among over 350 genotyped donors of the cohort, an average of approximately 240,000 unique TCR beta nucleotide sequences were sequenced per donor, roughly 18% of them non-productive.

The cohort was made up of 666 healthy bone marrow donors. At the time of sampling, all cohort members were nominally healthy, though unrecorded immune exposures were likely present. The donor was CMV seropositive and belonged to the group of around 300 seropositive cohort members. A peripheral blood sample was provided by each donor, and peripheral blood mononuclear cells were used for TCR beta sequencing. The Qiagen DNeasy Blood Extraction Kit was used to extract genomic DNA from the blood cell samples. Study-wide conclusions, independent of this receptor: HLA typing was unavailable for some donors at each locus, so association tests used only the typed subset. In a later analysis, the rate of TCR association differed among HLA loci, with DRB1 alleles having the most associated TCRs and HLA-C alleles having the fewest. Compared with the roughly 670-donor mean, donors in an Asian-associated ancestry cluster had fewer N-insertions in productive TCRs, according to a later genetic analysis. A total of about 180 TCR beta chains were listed by the study as associated with cytomegalovirus. Assigning TCR associations to individual alleles was difficult when HLA alleles, especially DR and DQ, strongly co-occurred. In vitro tests confirmed that a few of the cytomegalovirus-associated TCR beta chains recognize cytomegalovirus antigens. Only TCR beta chains were sequenced in this cohort, and the absence of alpha or paired-chain data limited detectable features. Linkage disequilibrium might explain the correlated functional status among segregating V segments, but an unknown experimental factor could not be ruled out. According to a later analysis, most CMV-associated TCR beta chains appeared to be HLA-restricted, and the HLA associations seemed to be driven largely by CMV exposure. While some public TCRs were present in many individuals, most TCR sequences turned up only very rarely across donors. In a later analysis, several top co-occurrence clusters were reported to appear linked to parvovirus B19, influenza, CMV and Epstein-Barr virus. It was suggested by the authors that the approach could potentially be generalized to other disease states and immunological phenotypes. The 87-base-pair reads could not distinguish some IMGT-functional V segments, including TRBV6-2 and TRBV6-3, so those segments were excluded. Presence/absence analyses assumed roughly uniform sequencing depth across donors, an assumption that may not hold. Seventeen rarely observed V segments, including chromosome 9 orphons, were excluded from the earlier analysis of approximately 500 of the donors because counts were too low. For the cohort, immune exposure information was limited to CMV serostatus. The classifier was reported to diagnose cytomegalovirus status with high specificity and sensitivity in both the original cohort and the validation cohort. A later genetic analysis associated a missense DCLRE1C variant with V-gene and J-gene trimming of TCR beta chains, and an independent cohort replicated the association. The sequencing pipeline was judged likely to have produced a cluster of highly shared sequence variants as a technical artifact. A later analysis associated 15,000 or so TCR beta sequences with specific HLA alleles at a false discovery rate of 0.05. Broadly in line with IMGT annotations, most TCR beta V segments showed up in productive rearrangements about 90% or about 30% of the time in an earlier analysis of several hundred of the donors. A further reported finding was that TCR beta sequences accurately predicted the HLA-A and HLA-B alleles for most subjects in the first cohort. A later analysis found that HLA-associated TCR beta chains were more clonally expanded and had lower generation probabilities than equally common non-associated chains.

From the cysteine through the phenylalanine, the CDR3 covers 14 amino acids. Only the CDR3 DNA is retained, 42 bases long and in frame from the first base. Deletion took 0 bases off V and 4 bases off J, with a span of 9 bases between the germline ends. Reading the germline V gene gives CDR1 SGHTA and CDR2 FQGNSA. This clone was detected a few times. Its specific antigen is unknown. Per-base quality was not reported, and no clone a single base away is much larger than it. Library preparation used the immunoSEQ multiplex PCR assay. The multiplex PCR relied on a mix of 60 forward primers for TCR Vbeta segments and 13 reverse primers for TCR Jbeta segments. A multiplex PCR assay on genomic DNA amplified the CDR3 region of rearranged TCR beta genes. On the Illumina HiSeq System, the amplified TCR beta libraries were sequenced as 87-base-pair reads. In the paper's pipeline: A later analysis tallied roughly 78 million unique TCR beta chains across the 610 or so repertoires, and some 10 million of those chains were shared by two or more donors. Raw reads were error-corrected and collapsed into unique sequences with a nearest-neighbor algorithm that merged closely related sequences to remove PCR and sequencing errors. V, D and J gene segments were assigned by aligning CDR3 sequences to IMGT reference sequences. Each retained sequence needed at least a six-nucleotide match to both a V gene segment and a J gene segment. A rearrangement counted as productive if the CDR3 had no stop codons and remained in frame with V and J, and every other rearrangement counted as non-productive. CDR3 was defined by IMGT convention, running from the second conserved V-encoded cysteine to the conserved J-encoded phenylalanine. In an earlier analysis of around 600 of the donors, sequences lacking an unambiguous match to a single V gene segment were excluded. In an earlier analysis of 587 of the donors, V segments were called functional above 56.7% productive rearrangements and were called segregating when the between-donor standard deviation exceeded 5%. A statistical classification framework was developed to diagnose cytomegalovirus status using the catalog of TCR beta chain sequences. A later analysis assigned V and J genes by comparing TCR nucleotide sequences with IMGT/GENE-DB human TR gene sequences. In a later analysis, CDR3 sequences and most-parsimonious VDJ recombination scenarios were assigned using the TCRdist pipeline. In a later analysis, each TCR beta chain was defined by its CDR3 amino acid sequence together with its V-gene family, and reads lacking a unique V-gene family were excluded. A later analysis removed 550 to 650 highly shared, low-generation-probability nucleotide sequences to deal with suspected cross-contamination and a sequencing artifact. For each public chain, a later analysis derived a clonal expansion index from normalized ranks of inferred template counts within each repertoire. In a later analysis, generation probabilities were computed with a VDJ recombination model fitted to out-of-frame rearrangements, and the resulting probabilities were checked against IGoR. In a later analysis, hypergeometric tests were used to score TCR-TCR, TCR-HLA and TCR-CMV co-occurrence, with a repertoire-size bias correction applied to TCR pairs. False discovery rates were estimated in a later analysis by permuting HLA or CMV assignments 20 times. In a later analysis, co-occurring TCRs were grouped using DBSCAN, and TCRdist sequence similarity was added for clustering within HLA-allele-positive subsets. Co-occurrence clustering excluded repertoires with fewer than 30,000 or more than 120,000 public chains, plus five with anomalous nucleotide sharing. TCRdb holds this immuneACCESS table with in-frame rearrangements only. Some clones are missing; in checked studies, unresolved V genes explain under half, and the rest has no known cause. V, J and clone size were drawn from that table, and D and trimming were deduced from the DNA. The sample table records over 90,000 clones; about 77% of these occur just once. About a tenth of the sample belongs to the ten largest clones.

The source material was PBMCs. The sequence was collected from a young woman in good health and CMV-seropositive. The chain is made from TRBV7-2 and TRBJ1-2; D gene: possibly TRBD1, on 6 matching bases. The DNA is TGTGCCAGCAGCTTAGCCGGACAGACCTATGGCTACACCTTC. This yields the protein CASSLAGQTYGYTF.